The 24 T cell receptor beta chains below all came from one sample that was sequenced in a study of control samples from healthy donors and cancer patients. The method was immunoSEQ multiplex PCR; TCRdb's version includes in-frame clones alone and lacks a portion of them. The sample includes some 140,000 clones, 80% to 95% of them seen just once. Sequencing was performed on blood. The receptors here all came from a man aged 30 to 39 in good health.

This chain joins TRBV4-2 and TRBJ2-1; 11 nucleotides agree with TRBD2. CDR1 is LGHNA, CDR2 YNFKEQ, per germline. V shed 2 bases, J shed 4 bases, and the junction held 7 bases outside the gene matches. CDR3 length: 17 residues. CDR3 sequence: CASSQTPLAGAYNEQFF. CDR3 bases: TGTGCCAGCAGCCAAACACCACTAGCGGGAGCTTACAATGAGCAGTTCTTC.

This chain joins TRBV30 and TRBJ2-2, with D maybe TRBD1 (6 bases). Germline V gene lookup returns CDR1 GTSNPN and CDR2 SVGIG (reference sequence). The ends were cut back, 2 bases at V and 1 base at J, with 8 bases in the middle. CDR3 length: 14 amino acids. The CDR3 region has the DNA TGTGCCTGGAGTCGGGACAAGAACACCGGGGAGCTGTTTTTT. Protein: CAWSRDKNTGELFF.

The chain combines TRBV6-1 with TRBJ2-7, with 10 positions matching TRBD1. The CDR3 extends over 15 amino acids. Germline loops: CDR1 MNHNS, CDR2 SASEGT. V dropped 3 bases and J dropped 3; count of bases not matched to a gene: 5. CDR3: CASSEGQGIFYEQYF. The CDR3 DNA reads as TGTGCCAGCAGTGAGGGACAGGGGATTTTCTACGAGCAGTACTTC.

This chain uses TRBV9 with TRBJ2-1, with 7 bases matching TRBD2. The V gene's germline CDR1 is SGDLS and CDR2 YYNGEE. V shed 5 bases, J shed 4 bases, and the junction held 9 bases outside the gene matches. The CDR3 is 15 amino acids. For the CDR3, the DNA is TGTGCCAGCAGTCCAGGACTAGGAGGTTACAATGAGCAGTTCTTC. The encoded protein is CASSPGLGGYNEQFF.

The chain couples TRBV2 to TRBJ2-5, with 8 bases fitting TRBD2. CDR1 SNHLY and CDR2 FYNNEI come from the germline V gene. V lost 4 bases and J lost 4; bases outside the gene matches: 8. CDR3 size: 15 residues. This CDR3 reads CASSGSGSIGETQYF. The CDR3 DNA sequence: TGTGCCAGCAGTGGAAGCGGGAGTATCGGAGAGACCCAGTACTTC. The variable domain in full, with the rest retrieved from reference TRBV2 and TRBJ2-5, is EPEVTQTPSHQVTQMGQEVILRCVPISNHLYFYWYRQILGQKVEFLVSFYNNEISEKSEIFDDQFSVERPDGSNFTLKIRSTKLEDSAMYFCASSGSGSIGETQYFGPGTRLLVL.

The chain has TRBV18 and TRBJ2-1; 8 bases map to TRBD2. The CDR3 covers 18 residues. CDR1 and CDR2 (germline): KGHSH, LQKENI. V was clipped by 1 base and J by 1 base; unmatched bases: 9. The CDR3 protein is CASSPLLAGIMSYNEQFF. The CDR3 DNA follows: TGTGCCAGCTCACCACTTTTAGCGGGAATCATGTCCTACAATGAGCAGTTCTTC.

The rearrangement uses TRBV7-2 and TRBJ2-3, with a tentative D call TRBD2 (5 bases). The CDR3 runs to 14 residues. Trimming cost V 6 bases and J 3 bases, with 13 bases left between them. CDR1 is SGHTA, CDR2 FQGNSA, per germline. The CDR3 region has the DNA TGTGCCAGCAGTCTCGGGAAATTAACAGATACGCAGTATTTT. Translated, it gives CASSLGKLTDTQYF. Filled out from reference TRBV7-2 and TRBJ2-3, the complete variable domain reads GAGVSQSPSNKVTEKGKDVELRCDPISGHTALYWYRQSLGQGLEFLIYFQGNSAPDKSGLPSDRFSAERTGGSVSTLTIQRTQQEDSAVYLCASSLGKLTDTQYFGPGTRLTVL.

The chain is built from TRBV3-1 (or the pseudogene TRBV3-2) and TRBJ2-1; 11 positions match TRBD2. This CDR3 region has 16 residues. Trimming at V came to 2 bases and at J to 7 bases, leaving 7 bases not matched to a gene. Germline CDR1 and CDR2: LGHDT and YNNKEL (reference sequence). The DNA of the CDR3 is TGTGCCAGCAGCCAATTGCTAGCGGGAGGATCAAATGAGCAGTTCTTC. This translates into CASSQLLAGGSNEQFF.

The CDR3 reads CASSLFGQSYTDTQYF. The CDR3, as DNA: TGTGCCAGCAGTTTATTTGGCCAGTCTTACACAGATACGCAGTATTTT. This chain uses TRBV27 with TRBJ2-3; no clear D gene. Trimming removed 1 base from V and 2 bases from J, with 13 bases in between. The germline V gene has CDR1 MNHEY and CDR2 SMNVEV (reference sequence). The CDR3 has 16 residues.

The chain links TRBV10-3 to TRBJ1-1; possibly TRBD1 for D (5 bases). V dropped 6 bases and J dropped 2 bases, with 13 bases sitting between them. CDR3 length equals 14 residues. CDR1 ENHRY and CDR2 SYGVKD come from the germline V gene. The CDR3 loop is CAIRGRDVNTEAFF. CDR3 DNA sequence: TGTGCCATCAGGGGGCGCGATGTCAACACTGAAGCTTTCTTT.

V and J are TRBV15 and TRBJ1-6; D gene unclear. Germline V gene lookup returns CDR1 LNHNV and CDR2 YYDKDF (reference sequence). CDR3 size: 12 residues. V gave up 0 bases and J gave up 16 bases, with 10 bases separating them. DNA of the CDR3: TGTGCCACCAGCAGAGATAACACAGCTCTCCACTTT. This codes for CATSRDNTALHF. The full variable domain, its missing parts supplied by reference TRBV15 and TRBJ1-6, is DAMVIQNPRYQVTQFGKPVTLSCSQTLNHNVMYWYQQKSSQAPKLLFHYYDKDFNNEADTPDNFQSRRPNTSFCFLDIRSPGLGDTAMYLCATSRDNTALHFGNGTRLTVT.

V and J are TRBV20-1 and TRBJ2-1; 11 nucleotides match TRBD2. Germline trimming cut 3 bases from V and 10 bases from J; bases unmatched to any gene: 11. CDR1 is DFQATT and CDR2 is SNEGSKA in the germline V gene (reference sequence). This CDR3 comprises 15 residues. CDR3 coding DNA: TGCAGTGCTAGTGAAACCCTAGCGGGAGGTCGGGAGCAGTTCTTC. It yields the protein CSASETLAGGREQFF.

The rearrangement links TRBV18 to TRBJ2-7; 8 nucleotides align to TRBD1. V shed 3 bases and J 7 bases; nucleotides not matched to a gene: 8. The germline CDR1 and CDR2 sequences are KGHSH and LQKENI. The CDR3 is made up of 14 amino acids. CDR3 loop: CASSPGQGLEEQYF. Written as DNA, the CDR3 is TGTGCCAGCTCACCCGGACAGGGATTGGAAGAGCAGTACTTC. The whole variable domain, filled in from reference TRBV18 and TRBJ2-7, reads NAGVMQNPRHLVRRRGQEARLRCSPMKGHSHVYWYRQLPEEGLKFMVYLQKENIIDESGMPKERFSAEFPKEGPSILRIQQVVRGDSAAYFCASSPGQGLEEQYFGPGTRLTVT.

The V call is TRBV11-3, the J call TRBJ2-7; D ambiguous. This CDR3 has 13 amino acids. Per germline, CDR1 SGHNT and CDR2 YENEEA. Trimming took 6 bases from V and 4 from J, leaving 13 bases between them. The CDR3 is CASSLGSKYEQYF. The CDR3 DNA reads as TGTGCCAGCAGTTTGGGGTCAAAATACGAGCAGTACTTC.

This rearrangement joins TRBV9 to TRBJ1-1; no definite D call. Germline CDR1 reads SGDLS; CDR2 reads YYNGEE. This CDR3 is 14 amino acids long. Trimming took 0 bases from V and 1 from J, leaving 7 bases between them. The CDR3 protein is CASSVAPENTEAFF. The DNA for the CDR3 is TGTGCCAGCAGCGTAGCCCCGGAGAACACTGAAGCTTTCTTT.

The gene calls are TRBV10-2 and TRBJ2-3, with D unclear. Germline-derived CDR1 and CDR2 are WSHSY and SAAADI. The CDR3 has 15 amino acids. Trimming removed 3 bases at V and 1 base at J, with 11 bases between. The CDR3 bases are TGCGCCAGCAGTGAAAGAAGCGAGGGCACAGATACGCAGTATTTT. Residues: CASSERSEGTDTQYF.

The genes are TRBV7-8 and TRBJ1-1; D is perhaps TRBD1 (6 bases). CDR1 is SGHVS and CDR2 is FQNEAQ in the germline V gene. This CDR3 is 13 amino acids long. Trimming took off 1 base at V and 9 bases at J, with 12 bases between the two ends. The CDR3 protein is CASSLVGQLQAFF. CDR3 bases: TGTGCCAGCAGCTTAGTCGGACAGCTACAAGCTTTCTTT.

V and J are TRBV2 and TRBJ1-4; D may be TRBD1 (6 bases). This CDR3 has 15 residues. V lost 5 bases to trimming and J lost 5 bases, with 15 bases between them. The germline V gene has CDR1 SNHLY and CDR2 FYNNEI. The chain's CDR3 is CASSSRGGWNEKLFF. The CDR3 DNA reads as TGTGCCAGCAGTTCGCGGGGGGGCTGGAATGAAAAACTGTTTTTT.

The chain employs TRBV15 and TRBJ1-2; D may be TRBD1 (5 bases). V gave up 0 bases and J gave up 7 bases, with 15 bases separating them. Germline-derived CDR1 and CDR2 are LNHNV and YYDKDF (reference sequence). The CDR3 is 15 amino acids. The DNA for the CDR3 is TGTGCCACCAGCAGAGATGAAGGTGCAGGGTTTGGCTACACCTTC. It encodes CATSRDEGAGFGYTF.

The gene calls are TRBV15 and TRBJ1-5; D remains unclear. The CDR3 spans 14 residues. Germline CDR1 is LNHNV and CDR2 is YYDKDF (reference sequence). With 2 bases removed from V and 9 bases from J, the gap between germline ends came to 14 bases. This CDR3 is CATSRSPGSGPQHF. The DNA for the CDR3 is TGTGCCACCAGCAGAAGTCCAGGCTCAGGGCCCCAGCATTTT.

Comments on this clone: In the same sample, other DNA sequences code for this CDR3. V is TRBV9 and J is TRBJ2-7, with TRBD1 identical over 10 bases. This CDR3 contains 14 residues. Germline loops: CDR1 SGDLS, CDR2 YYNGEE. Germline trimming cut 4 bases from V and 2 bases from J; bases unmatched to any gene: 3. The CDR3 loop is CASSPGQGAYEQYF. For the CDR3, the DNA is TGTGCCAGCAGCCCCGGACAGGGGGCCTACGAGCAGTACTTC. The whole variable domain, remainder taken from reference TRBV9 and TRBJ2-7, is DSGVTQTPKHLITATGQRVTLRCSPRSGDLSVYWYQQSLDQGLQFLIQYYNGEERAKGNILERFSAQQFPDLHSELNLSSLELGDSALYFCASSPGQGAYEQYFGPGTRLTVT.

The chain's CDR3 is CASSLGGIQRETQYF. The DNA of the CDR3 is TGTGCCAGCAGCCTCGGGGGGATTCAAAGAGAGACCCAGTACTTC. The genes are TRBV28 and TRBJ2-5, with 7 bases that match TRBD2. Germline V gives CDR1 MDHEN, CDR2 SYDVKM. This CDR3 comprises 15 residues. J gave up 4 bases and V 6 bases, and 11 bases lay outside the gene matches.

The chain has TRBV5-6 and TRBJ1-1, with 7 bases matching TRBD1. The germline CDR1 and CDR2 sequences are SGHDT and YYEEEE. The CDR3 is made up of 14 amino acids. V trimming: 5 bases; J trimming: 5 bases; junction bases outside the gene matches: 9. The CDR3 DNA reads TGTGCCAGCAGAGACAGGGTTCTAGGTACTGAAGCTTTCTTT. Encoded protein: CASRDRVLGTEAFF.

This chain links TRBV25-1 with TRBJ2-5; D unresolved. The CDR3 covers 13 residues. Trimming pared 0 bases from V and 4 bases from J, leaving 6 bases between. Germline V gene lookup returns CDR1 MGHDK and CDR2 SYGVNS. This CDR3 is CASSEYRAETQYF. The CDR3 DNA is TGTGCCAGCAGTGAATACCGCGCAGAGACCCAGTACTTC.